These 4 T cell receptor beta chains were sequenced from one sample in a study of blood T cell repertoires in COVID-19 (dated by TCRdb to about 2020). To prepare the library, the immunoSEQ multiplex PCR assay was applied. TCRdb stores this immuneACCESS table with in-frame sequences only. Part of the clones is absent; in the studies checked, under half of the shortfall reflects unresolved V genes, and no reason is known for the rest. In this sample the table shows a few hundred thousand clones, roughly 84% of which occur a single time. The ten largest make up roughly 1.4% of the sample. Specimen: peripheral blood. The receptors were gathered from a woman aged 35 to 49 who had recovered from COVID-19.

V gene TRBV4-3 combines with J gene TRBJ1-4, with 11 bases fitting TRBD1. This CDR3 spans 14 amino acids. V was pared by 4 bases and J by 7 bases, with 2 bases of the junction left unmatched. Germline V gives CDR1 LGHNA, CDR2 YSLEER. The CDR3 DNA reads TGCGCCAGCAGCCCCGGGACAGGGGGTGAAAAACTGTTTTTT. It translates to CASSPGTGGEKLFF.

The genes are TRBV7-6 and TRBJ2-7; D ambiguous. V lost 5 bases, J lost 0 bases, and 17 bases lay in between. This CDR3 is 16 amino acids long. Germline V gene lookup returns CDR1 SGHVS and CDR2 FNYEAQ. The CDR3 spells CASSPRPAGNSYEQYF. CDR3 nucleotide sequence: TGTGCCAGCAGCCCACGCCCAGCAGGCAACTCCTACGAGCAGTACTTC.

The genes are TRBV4-1 and TRBJ2-4, with 8 nucleotides matching TRBD1. Germline loops: CDR1 MGHRA, CDR2 YSYEKL. The junction had 11 bases not matched to a gene; V was cut back by 3 bases and J by 7 bases. The length of the CDR3 is 16 residues. CDR3 DNA: TGCGCCAGCAGCCACCCTCTCACGGACAGGGCTAACATTCAGTACTTC. Its protein product is CASSHPLTDRANIQYF.

The genes are TRBV29-1 and TRBJ1-1, with 10 bases identical to TRBD1. V lost 4 bases to trimming and J lost 5 bases; unmatched junction nucleotides: 1. The CDR3 loop spans 12 amino acids. Germline V CDR1 and CDR2: SQVTM, ANQGSEA. The DNA for the CDR3 is TGCAGCGTTGGACAGGGGGCTACTGAAGCTTTCTTT. The encoded protein is CSVGQGATEAFF.